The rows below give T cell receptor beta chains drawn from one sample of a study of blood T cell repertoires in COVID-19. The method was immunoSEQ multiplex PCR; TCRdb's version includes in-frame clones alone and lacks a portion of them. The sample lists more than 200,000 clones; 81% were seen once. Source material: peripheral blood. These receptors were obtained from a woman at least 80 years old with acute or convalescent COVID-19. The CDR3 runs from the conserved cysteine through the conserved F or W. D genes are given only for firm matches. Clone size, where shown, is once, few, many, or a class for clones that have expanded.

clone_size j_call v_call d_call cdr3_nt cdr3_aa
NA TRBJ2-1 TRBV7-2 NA TGTGCCAGCAGCTTAATTGAGCAGGGCCTCAATGAGCAGTTCTTC CASSLIEQGLNEQFF
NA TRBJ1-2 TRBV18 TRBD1 TGTGCCAGCCTTTTAGCCGGGACAGGGGGCCAGGGCTACACCTTC CASLLAGTGGQGYTF
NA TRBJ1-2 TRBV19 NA TGTGCCAGTAGTACGAGGGACTTCAACTATGGCTACACCTTC CASSTRDFNYGYTF
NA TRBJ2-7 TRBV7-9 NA TGTGCCAGCAGCTTCCCCGGGGCGGGGCAACCCTACGAGCAGTACTTC CASSFPGAGQPYEQYF
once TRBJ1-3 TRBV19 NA TGTGCCAGTAGTATCCTTGGGGGCCAATACTCTGGAAACACCATATATTTT CASSILGGQYSGNTIYF
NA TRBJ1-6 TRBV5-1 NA TGCGCCAGCAGCTTAGGGGGAGACTACTATAATTCACCCCTCCACTTT CASSLGGDYYNSPLHF
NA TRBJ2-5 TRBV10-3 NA TGTGCCATCAGTGAGCCAGGGGAAGAGACCCAGTACTTC CAISEPGEETQYF
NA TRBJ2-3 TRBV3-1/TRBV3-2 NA TGTGCCAGCAGCCAATCCACTACTGTAACTAGCACAGATACGCAGTATTTT CASSQSTTVTSTDTQYF
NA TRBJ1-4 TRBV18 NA TGTGCCAGCTCACCGCAGGGCTTTGGTGAAAAACTGTTTTTT CASSPQGFGEKLFF
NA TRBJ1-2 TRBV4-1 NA TGCGCCAGCAGCCAAGATAGAGAATTGGGGGCGCGTGGCTACACCTTC CASSQDRELGARGYTF
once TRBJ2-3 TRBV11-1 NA TGTGCCAGCAGCTTATACAACACAGATACGCAGTATTTT CASSLYNTDTQYF
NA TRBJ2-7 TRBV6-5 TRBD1 TGTGCCACCATACTCGACAGGGGGGCCCACGAGCAGTACTTC CATILDRGAHEQYF
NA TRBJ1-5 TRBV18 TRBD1 TGTGCCAGCTCACCACAGGCAGGACAGGATAATCAGCCCCAGCATTTT CASSPQAGQDNQPQHF
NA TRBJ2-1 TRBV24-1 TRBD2 TGTGCCACCAGTGATCTTAGCGGGAGATCCAATGAGCAGTTCTTC CATSDLSGRSNEQFF
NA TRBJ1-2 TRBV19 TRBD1 TGTGCCAGTAGGGGGACAGGCAGCTATGGCTACACCTTC CASRGTGSYGYTF
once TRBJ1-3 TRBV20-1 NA TGCAGTGCTAGTGAGGCCTTTAAAAACACCATATATTTT CSASEAFKNTIYF
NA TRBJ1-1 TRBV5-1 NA TGCGCCAGCAGCCAGGATCTTGTCGGAAACACTGAAGCTTTCTTT CASSQDLVGNTEAFF
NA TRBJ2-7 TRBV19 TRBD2 TGTGCCAGTAGTATAGCCCCGCGAGCGGGGGGACTTTACGAGCAGTACTTC CASSIAPRAGGLYEQYF
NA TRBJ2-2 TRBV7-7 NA TGTGCCAGCAGCTTAGAAGGGGGGGCCCCCGGGGAGCTGTTTTTT CASSLEGGAPGELFF
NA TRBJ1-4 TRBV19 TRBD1 TGTGCCAGTAGTAACCAGGGGGCGGGTACTAATGAAAAACTGTTTTTT CASSNQGAGTNEKLFF
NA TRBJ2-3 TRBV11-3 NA TGTGCCAGCAGCTTAGAAGGTGGCGGAATAGGCACAGATACGCAGTATTTT CASSLEGGGIGTDTQYF
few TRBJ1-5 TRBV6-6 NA TGTGCCAGCAGTCCCCAGGGGAGCAGCATTAGCAATCAGCCCCAGCATTTT CASSPQGSSISNQPQHF